The clone carrying this TCR beta chain was counted only a few times. The antigen is not known. The V and J ends lost 3 bases and 0 bases, in that order; junction bases with no gene match: 1. The length of the CDR3 is 16 residues. Per the germline V gene, CDR1 is MNHEY and CDR2 is SMNVEV (reference sequence). The data were taken from a study of CD8+ T cells in alopecia areata. Study results and caveats: Higher clonality and more expanded CD8+ clones appeared in lesional than normal scalp.

Treatment given: oral pan-JAK inhibitor, 5-10 mg twice daily. RNA extraction and reverse transcription yielded cDNA as sequencing template. Sequenced by immunoSEQ multiplex PCR; TCRdb stores in-frame clones only, minus some. The sample records over 95,000 clones, about 64% being singletons. This clonotype originated in a human donor with alopecia areata. Sequenced material: CD8+ T cells sorted from blood, taken at week 4, from a patient treated with tofacitinib. V and J are TRBV27 and TRBJ2-5; TRBD2 aligns across 13 bases. CDR3 bases: TGTGCCAGCAGTTTGGGGACTAGCGGGGACCAAGAGACCCAGTACTTC. Encoded protein: CASSLGTSGDQETQYF.